The 22 T cell receptor beta chains below all came from one sample that was sequenced in a study of shared clonotypes between healthy human individuals. Clones were sequenced by immunoSEQ multiplex PCR, and TCRdb holds only the in-frame ones, with some missing. The data show under 600,000 clones, with roughly 79% seen just once and around 12% held by the top ten. Sequencing was carried out using PBMCs. These TCRs come from a woman aged 40 to 49 in good health. Some clones in this sample may be carry-over from other donors' samples.

This CDR3 is CASSYSSGRYNEQFF. In nucleotides, the CDR3 is TGTGCCAGCAGCTACTCTAGCGGGAGGTACAATGAGCAGTTCTTC. The V and J genes are TRBV7-2 and TRBJ2-1, with 11 nucleotides matching TRBD2. J lost 4 bases, V lost 4 bases, and 3 bases had no gene match. The CDR3 covers 15 residues. Germline loops: CDR1 SGHTA, CDR2 FQGNSA.

Worth noting for this clone: This sample also contains other DNA sequences that code for the same CDR3. This chain connects TRBV19 to TRBJ1-1; perhaps TRBD1 as D (6 bases). CDR1 is LNHDA and CDR2 is SQIVND in the germline V gene (reference sequence). The CDR3 is made up of 13 amino acids. The V end was cut by 5 bases, the J end by 4 bases, with 11 bases between. The CDR3 sequence: CASSSQGGTEAFF. For the CDR3, the DNA is TGTGCCAGTAGTTCACAGGGAGGCACTGAAGCTTTCTTT.

The DNA of the CDR3 is TGTGCCAGCTCGCCATCCCTGGGACAACTAATGAACACTGAAGCTTTCTTT. Its translation is CASSPSLGQLMNTEAFF. The V call is TRBV18, the J call TRBJ1-1; possibly TRBD1 for D (6 bases). The CDR3 has 17 amino acids. The V gene lost 6 bases and the J gene lost 0 bases, with 20 bases spanning the gap. The germline CDR1 and CDR2 sequences are KGHSH and LQKENI.

The chain has TRBV12-5 and TRBJ2-3, with D perhaps assigned TRBD1 or TRBD2 (5 bases each). The CDR3 contains 14 residues. Deletions cut 5 bases from V and 4 bases from J, with 13 bases between. Germline V CDR1 and CDR2: LGHNT, FRNRAP. This CDR3 reads CASGIGTAADTQYF. The CDR3 bases are TGTGCTAGTGGTATCGGGACGGCTGCAGATACGCAGTATTTT.

In regard to this clone: A much bigger clone sits one base away, suggesting this may be a read error. Other DNA sequences in the same sample also yield this CDR3. The gene calls are TRBV7-9 and TRBJ2-6, with no clear D. CDR1 is SEHNR, CDR2 FQNEAQ, per germline (reference sequence). V dropped 0 bases and J dropped 2 bases, with 8 bases sitting between them. The CDR3 has 16 amino acids. CDR3 sequence reads: CASSLASVAGANVLTF. The CDR3 DNA follows: TGTGCCAGCAGCTTAGCGAGTGTAGCTGGGGCCAACGTCCTGACTTTC.

V and J are TRBV18 and TRBJ1-2, with 9 bases that match TRBD1. Germline values: CDR1 KGHSH, CDR2 LQKENI. The CDR3 runs 14 residues. Trimming took 3 bases from V and 8 from J; bases not matched to a gene: 7. The chain's CDR3 is CASSPVTGGEGYTF. In DNA form, the CDR3 reads TGTGCCAGCTCACCGGTGACAGGGGGTGAAGGCTACACCTTC.

The V gene is TRBV4-1, the J gene TRBJ2-3, with D tentatively TRBD1 or TRBD2 (6 bases each). From germline, CDR1 is MGHRA and CDR2 YSYEKL. The CDR3 is made up of 17 amino acids. V lost 0 bases, J lost 4 bases, and 17 bases lay in between. The CDR3 spells CASSQDGGGGGADTQYF. The CDR3 DNA is TGCGCCAGCAGCCAAGATGGGGGCGGAGGGGGAGCAGATACGCAGTATTTT.

This rearrangement joins TRBV6-5 to TRBJ2-1; TRBD2 matches at 10 bases. Germline assignment: CDR1 MNHEY and CDR2 SVGAGI. The CDR3 loop spans 15 amino acids. The V and J ends lost 2 bases and 4 bases, in that order; junction bases with no gene match: 2. CDR3 sequence reads: CASSYGLAVYNEQFF. The CDR3 bases are TGTGCCAGCAGTTACGGACTAGCGGTTTACAATGAGCAGTTCTTC.

Comment on this clone: The same CDR3 arises from other DNA sequences in this sample as well. V and J are TRBV7-9 and TRBJ2-7; 8 bases fit TRBD2. Germline CDR1 and CDR2: SEHNR and FQNEAQ (reference sequence). V shed 3 bases and J 3 bases; nucleotides not matched to a gene: 4. The CDR3 runs 14 residues. DNA for the CDR3: TGTGCCAGCAGCTTCGGGGGGGCCGGCTACGAGCAGTACTTC. It is translated as CASSFGGAGYEQYF.

This clone was recorded only once. V gene TRBV7-2 combines with J gene TRBJ2-7; D remains ambiguous. The CDR3 runs to 13 residues. Trimming left V 4 bases short and J 2 bases short, with 9 bases between. The V gene's germline CDR1 is SGHTA and CDR2 FQGNSA. The DNA for the CDR3 is TGTGCCAGCAGCTCGAATCCAACCTACGAGCAGTACTTC. This gives the protein CASSSNPTYEQYF.

V is TRBV19 and J is TRBJ2-7; D is ambiguous. This CDR3 is 12 amino acids long. Trimming stripped 4 bases from V and 4 bases from J, with 8 bases between. Germline V gene data show CDR1 as LNHDA and CDR2 as SQIVND (reference sequence). The DNA of the CDR3 is TGTGCCAGTAGTACGACATCGTACGAGCAGTACTTC. It yields the protein CASSTTSYEQYF.

This clone was picked up a small number of times. With a far larger clone one base away, a read error is the likely cause. The chain carries TRBV7-9 and TRBJ2-5, with D possibly matching TRBD2 (5 bases). This CDR3 comprises 12 residues. Germline CDR1 and CDR2: SEHNR and FQNEAQ (reference sequence). The CDR3 bases are TGTGCCAGCAACTTAGCGATCGAGACCCAGTACTTC. Residues: CASNLAIETQYF.

V and J are TRBV28 and TRBJ1-1; unclear D gene. V dropped 6 bases and J dropped 0 bases, with 17 bases sitting between them. The CDR3 totals 16 residues. CDR1 is MDHEN, CDR2 SYDVKM, per germline. CDR3 sequence (DNA): TGTGCCAGCAGCCCCCATGATGGACGAGTGAACACTGAAGCTTTCTTT. Amino acids: CASSPHDGRVNTEAFF.

V gene TRBV18 combines with J gene TRBJ2-1, with D perhaps matching TRBD2 (7 bases). With 0 bases removed from V and 9 bases from J, the gap between germline ends came to 18 bases. This CDR3 has 16 amino acids. Germline V gene data show CDR1 as KGHSH and CDR2 as LQKENI. DNA of the CDR3: TGTGCCAGCTCACCACCGTCTGGGGGGGGGCTTACTGAGCAGTTCTTC. The encoded protein is CASSPPSGGGLTEQFF. Full variable domain (rest looked up from reference TRBV18 and TRBJ2-1): NAGVMQNPRHLVRRRGQEARLRCSPMKGHSHVYWYRQLPEEGLKFMVYLQKENIIDESGMPKERFSAEFPKEGPSILRIQQVVRGDSAAYFCASSPPSGGGLTEQFFGPGTRLTVL.

V gene TRBV7-9 combines with J gene TRBJ2-2; unclear D gene. The V gene's germline CDR1 is SEHNR and CDR2 FQNEAQ (reference sequence). Trimming cost V 5 bases and J 5 bases, with 12 bases left between them. The CDR3 has 14 amino acids. The CDR3 spells CASSNRAVTGELFF. The CDR3 coding sequence is TGTGCCAGCAGCAACCGGGCCGTGACCGGGGAGCTGTTTTTT.

The CDR3, as DNA: TGTGCCAGCAGCTTTCCCGGAGGCGGGATAGGCACAGATACGCAGTATTTT. Encoded protein: CASSFPGGGIGTDTQYF. The chain couples TRBV11-2 to TRBJ2-3, with a possible D match to TRBD2 (6 bases). Germline CDR1 is SGHAT and CDR2 is FQNNGV. The CDR3 has 17 residues. Trimming shortened V by 3 bases and J by 1 base, and 17 bases separated the two germline ends.

CDR3 sequence: CSATESPEAFF. DNA for the CDR3: TGCAGTGCAACAGAGTCCCCGGAAGCTTTCTTT. The chain recombines TRBV20-1 with TRBJ1-1; D gene uncertain. The CDR3 length is 11 residues. In germline, CDR1 is DFQATT, CDR2 SNEGSKA (reference sequence). V lost 6 bases and J 8 bases, leaving 13 bases between the germline ends.

The chain carries TRBV7-2 and TRBJ2-1, with D possibly TRBD2 on 6 matching bases. The V end was cut by 2 bases, the J end by 12 bases, with 14 bases between. CDR3 length: 13 amino acids. From germline, CDR1 is SGHTA and CDR2 FQGNSA. The CDR3 reads CASSLSDRGWQFF. The CDR3 bases are TGTGCCAGCAGCTTATCGGACCGGGGGTGGCAGTTCTTC. Filled out from reference TRBV7-2 and TRBJ2-1, the complete variable domain reads GAGVSQSPSNKVTEKGKDVELRCDPISGHTALYWYRQSLGQGLEFLIYFQGNSAPDKSGLPSDRFSAERTGGSVSTLTIQRTQQEDSAVYLCASSLSDRGWQFFGPGTRLTVL.

This rearrangement joins TRBV6-5 to TRBJ2-1; 8 bases agree with TRBD2. Losses at the gene ends were 6 bases for V and 1 base for J; bases not matched to a gene: 5. This CDR3 contains 15 residues. Germline V gives CDR1 MNHEY, CDR2 SVGAGI. CDR3 protein: CASSYERESYNEQFF. The CDR3 DNA is TGTGCCAGCAGCTACGAGCGGGAGTCCTACAATGAGCAGTTCTTC.

The gene calls are TRBV2 and TRBJ2-7; tentatively, D is TRBD2 (5 bases). The V end lost 7 bases, the J end lost 0 bases, and 13 bases lay between the germline ends. This CDR3 has 14 amino acids. CDR1 SNHLY and CDR2 FYNNEI come from the germline V gene. Written as DNA, the CDR3 is TGTGCCAGCATGGCGGGCGGAACCTCCTACGAGCAGTACTTC. Protein: CASMAGGTSYEQYF.

The chain employs TRBV9 and TRBJ1-5; D gene uncertain. The CDR3 is 13 amino acids. V was pared by 0 bases and J by 7 bases, with 8 bases between. CDR1 and CDR2 from the germline V gene are SGDLS and YYNGEE. For the CDR3, the DNA is TGTGCCAGCAGCGTAGACGGGGTCCAGCCCCAGCATTTT. Protein product: CASSVDGVQPQHF.

The chain has TRBV19 and TRBJ1-5; D might be TRBD1 (5 bases). The CDR3 covers 13 residues. CDR1 is LNHDA, CDR2 SQIVND, per germline (reference sequence). V was trimmed by 8 bases and J by 1 base, leaving 9 bases between them. CDR3 sequence reads: CASGTDSNQPQHF. The CDR3 DNA reads TGTGCCAGTGGGACGGACAGCAATCAGCCCCAGCATTTT.